This T cell receptor (beta chain) was found in a study of T cell repertoires in cytomegalovirus infection. The wider study: Well-studied HLA-B-restricted epitopes and recently identified HLA-C-restricted epitopes of CMV were both used in the study. From public TCR beta signatures came an indication of both CMV infection and matching HLA type. Study-wide points: People with CMV and the relevant HLA were identified by cumulative public TCR beta family frequency. Dominating the ex vivo response were TCR beta clonotypes that were CMV-specific and HLA-C-restricted.

This clonotype was detected a few times. No antigen is known for it. V trimming: 2 bases; J trimming: 6 bases; junction bases outside the gene matches: 14. This CDR3 is built from 17 residues. Germline V gene sequence: CDR1 DFQATT, CDR2 SNEGSKA (reference sequence). TCRdb re-called the reads with MiXCR, one entry per CDR3 protein. The repertoire consists of tens of thousands of distinct CDR3 sequences, with 20% occurring once and the leading ten covering about a quarter. The J gene is TRBJ2-2, the V gene TRBV20-1; the match to TRBD1 covers 8 bases. The sequence was obtained from a human donor in good health (CMV status not recorded). Some clones in this sample may be carry-over from other donors' samples. The sample was CD8+ T cells from cultured PBMCs, taken from culture after CMV antigen stimulation. The CDR3 loop is CSARSVDRAVLAGELFF. In DNA form, the CDR3 reads TGCAGTGCTAGAAGCGTGGACAGGGCTGTACTCGCCGGGGAGCTGTTTTTT.